A selection of T cell receptor beta chains follows, all from one sample in a study of T-cell memory formation after mild COVID-19. TCRdb reanalysed the 5' RACE reads using MiXCR and keeps one entry per CDR3 protein. Of 85,000 to 130,000 distinct CDR3 sequences in the sample, approximately 12% were seen once. Sequencing input: PBMCs or a T cell subset sorted from them (not recorded which). These receptors were collected from a man between 18 and 35 years old who had mild COVID-19 (a few samples of this study predate the infection). Cell type and time point are not known. Both conserved end residues are part of each CDR3. The D gene is left open where the match is weak. Some rows mark clone size as missing; the rest say once, few, many or name a class of expanded clone.

V	J	size	D	CDR3	DNA
TRBV5-6	TRBJ1-5	few	.	CASSRATGPPQHF	TGTGCCAGCAGCCGGGCGACAGGCCCTCCCCAGCATTTT
TRBV12-3/TRBV12-4	TRBJ1-2	many	TRBD1	CASSIIPSGTGDGYTF	TGTGCCAGCAGCATTATTCCCTCGGGGACAGGGGATGGCTACACCTTC
TRBV6-5	TRBJ2-3	.	.	CACGAGAGGTDTQYF	TGTGCCTGCGGGGCCGGGGCAGGGGGCACAGATACGCAGTATTTT
TRBV6-6	TRBJ2-2	few	TRBD2	CASSYSFGRGLAGELFF	TGTGCCAGCAGTTACTCGTTTGGGCGGGGGTTGGCCGGGGAGCTGTTTTTT
TRBV7-9	TRBJ2-3	.	.	CASRSLGDTQYF	TGTGCCAGCAGGTCACTTGGAGATACGCAGTATTTT
TRBV7-9	TRBJ1-1	.	TRBD1	CASSLALSGQGNTEAFF	TGTGCCAGCAGCTTAGCGCTTTCGGGACAGGGAAACACTGAAGCTTTCTTT
TRBV19	TRBJ1-1	many	TRBD1	CASTHRQGKNTEAFF	TGTGCCAGTACCCATCGACAGGGTAAGAACACTGAAGCTTTCTTT
TRBV20-1	TRBJ2-7	.	TRBD2	CSATTRTSGYEQYF	TGCAGTGCTACTACTAGGACTAGCGGGTACGAGCAGTACTTC
TRBV12-3/TRBV12-4	TRBJ2-7	.	TRBD1	CASRTRQGSSYEQYF	TGTGCCAGCAGGACCCGACAGGGGAGCTCCTACGAGCAGTACTTC
TRBV4-3	TRBJ2-2	many	.	CASSQASNTGELFF	TGCGCCAGCAGCCAAGCCTCGAACACCGGGGAGCTGTTTTTT
TRBV4-1	TRBJ2-1	few	TRBD2	CASGSLAGSYNEQFF	TGCGCCAGCGGCTCACTAGCGGGGTCCTACAATGAGCAGTTCTTC